These 21 T cell receptor beta chains share one sample of origin, sequenced in a study of CD8 T cells in Susac syndrome. When the RNA was reverse transcribed, random hexamers were used with an input of about 0.5 to 1 ug. A single record per CDR3 protein comes from TCRdb applying MiXCR to the immunoSEQ multiplex PCR reads. The sample records about 240,000 distinct CDR3 sequences, 90% to 97% being singletons. The source material was CD4+ T cells from PBMCs. All receptors derive from a human donor with Susac syndrome.

The chain recombines TRBV15 with TRBJ2-7; 7 nucleotides agree with TRBD1. The CDR3 runs to 16 residues. Losses at the gene ends were 3 bases for V and 1 base for J; bases not matched to a gene: 9. In germline, CDR1 is LNHNV, CDR2 YYDKDF (reference sequence). The DNA for the CDR3 is TGTGCCACCAGCAGGAGGGACAGCAAAATTTCCTACGAGCAGTACTTC. Protein: CATSRRDSKISYEQYF.

The chain has TRBV24-1 and TRBJ2-7; D unclear. CDR1 is KGHDR and CDR2 is SFDVKD in the germline V gene. The V gene lost 0 bases and the J gene lost 5 bases, with 1 base spanning the gap. The CDR3 runs 11 residues. The CDR3 here is CATSDLNEQYF. The DNA for the CDR3 is TGTGCCACCAGTGATTTGAACGAGCAGTACTTC.

This clonotype appeared a single time. J is TRBJ1-2 and V is TRBV11-2, with D possibly being TRBD1 (6 bases). V was pared by 4 bases and J by 2 bases, with 8 bases between. Germline values: CDR1 SGHAT, CDR2 FQNNGV. This CDR3 is built from 13 residues. CDR3 DNA: TGTGCCAGCAGCTGGGACAACAACTATGGCTACACCTTC. Translating it yields CASSWDNNYGYTF.

The rearrangement uses TRBV29-1 and TRBJ2-1; 12 bases agree with TRBD2. The CDR3 length is 15 residues. J was trimmed by 7 bases and V by 3 bases; bases with no gene match: 7. Germline CDR1 is SQVTM and CDR2 is ANQGSEA. CDR3 residues: CSVDRLAGVGNEQFF. The DNA of the CDR3 is TGCAGCGTTGATCGACTAGCGGGAGTAGGTAATGAGCAGTTCTTC.

The gene calls are TRBV20-1 and TRBJ2-1; D may be TRBD1 or TRBD2 (7 bases each). The CDR3 length is 13 residues. Trimming removed 2 bases at V and 9 bases at J, with 14 bases between. Germline-derived CDR1 and CDR2 are DFQATT and SNEGSKA (reference sequence). CDR3 loop: CSARPSGTAEQFF. The CDR3 DNA is TGCAGTGCTAGACCAAGCGGGACAGCTGAGCAGTTCTTC.

This CDR3 is CAWRDPGPSYGYTF. The CDR3 coding sequence is TGTGCCTGGAGAGATCCGGGACCCAGTTATGGCTACACCTTC. V is TRBV30 and J is TRBJ1-2; D is possibly TRBD1 (5 bases). Between the trimmed V and J ends, which lost 3 bases and 5 bases, there was a span of 16 bases. CDR3 length: 14 amino acids. CDR1 GTSNPN and CDR2 SVGIG come from the germline V gene (reference sequence).

A single count supports this clonotype. This chain joins TRBV29-1 and TRBJ2-7; 11 positions match TRBD2. Losses at the gene ends were 4 bases for V and 7 bases for J; bases not matched to a gene: 12. The CDR3 runs to 15 residues. The germline CDR1 and CDR2 sequences are SQVTM and ANQGSEA. The CDR3 nucleotides are TGCAGCGTTGCCGGGATAGCGGGAGGGATGGAAGAGCAGTACTTC. Protein sequence: CSVAGIAGGMEEQYF.

V and J are TRBV4-2 and TRBJ2-5; D possibly corresponds to TRBD2 (5 bases). Trimming pared 4 bases from V and 5 bases from J, leaving 14 bases between. Per the germline V gene, CDR1 is LGHNA and CDR2 is YNFKEQ. There are 14 residues in the CDR3. In nucleotides, the CDR3 is TGTGCCAGCAGCCCTCCGATCTCGGGGGAGACCCAGTACTTC. Protein product: CASSPPISGETQYF.

This clonotype was recorded only once. This sequence joins TRBV27 and TRBJ2-5, with 7 bases lining up with TRBD2. V dropped 2 bases and J dropped 4; count of bases not matched to a gene: 7. The CDR3 covers 15 residues. Germline assignment: CDR1 MNHEY and CDR2 SMNVEV (reference sequence). The CDR3 nucleotides read TGTGCCAGCAGTTTAATAGGGACTATCAGAGAGACCCAGTACTTC. It is translated as CASSLIGTIRETQYF.

V usage is TRBV20-1 and J usage is TRBJ2-3; 8 nucleotides agree with TRBD2. The trim removed 5 bases at V and 0 bases at J, leaving 4 bases unmatched. The CDR3 length is 14 residues. Per the germline V gene, CDR1 is DFQATT and CDR2 is SNEGSKA (reference sequence). The CDR3 reads CSAPLAASTDTQYF. In DNA form, the CDR3 reads TGCAGTGCTCCACTAGCGGCTAGCACAGATACGCAGTATTTT.

The V gene is TRBV27, the J gene TRBJ2-1, with TRBD2 matching over 10 bases. Per the germline V gene, CDR1 is MNHEY and CDR2 is SMNVEV (reference sequence). This CDR3 spans 15 amino acids. Trimming at V came to 7 bases and at J to 9 bases, leaving 12 bases not matched to a gene. In DNA, the CDR3 is TGTGCCAGCACCCAGAGCGGGAGGGCCGTAGGTGAGCAGTTCTTC. Protein: CASTQSGRAVGEQFF.

V gene TRBV7-2 combines with J gene TRBJ2-7, with 14 bases that match TRBD2. The germline V gene has CDR1 SGHTA and CDR2 FQGNSA. V lost 4 bases, J lost 1 base, and 12 bases stayed unmatched. The length of the CDR3 is 19 residues. CDR3 residues: CASSSPGLAGVQESYEQYF. The CDR3 nucleotides are TGTGCCAGCAGCTCTCCGGGACTAGCGGGAGTTCAGGAATCCTACGAGCAGTACTTC.

The genes are TRBV29-1 and TRBJ1-2, with TRBD1 identical over 10 bases. Per the germline V gene, CDR1 is SQVTM and CDR2 is ANQGSEA. Losses at the gene ends were 5 bases for V and 4 bases for J; bases not matched to a gene: 7. The CDR3 consists of 14 residues. The CDR3 coding sequence is TGCAGCGTTATCTTCTGGGACAGGGGCTATGGCTACACCTTC. It translates to CSVIFWDRGYGYTF.

The V and J genes are TRBV19 and TRBJ2-7; 11 bases map to TRBD2. The junction had 10 bases not matched to a gene; V was cut back by 5 bases and J by 4 bases. The CDR3 runs to 16 residues. Germline V CDR1 and CDR2: LNHDA, SQIVND (reference sequence). CDR3 nucleotide sequence: TGTGCCAGTAGTCGAATCCTAGCGGGAGGTGCATACGAGCAGTACTTC. Translating gives CASSRILAGGAYEQYF.

The genes are TRBV12-3 or TRBV12-4 and TRBJ1-5; D might be TRBD1 (6 bases). V lost 7 bases and J lost 3, with 10 bases in between. This CDR3 comprises 13 residues. CDR3 bases: TGTGCCAGCACTTTGGGGGCCAATCAGCCCCAGCATTTT. This encodes CASTLGANQPQHF.

The chain is built from TRBV20-1 and TRBJ2-1; D is undetermined. The CDR3 consists of 14 residues. Germline CDR1 DFQATT, CDR2 SNEGSKA (reference sequence). V was clipped by 6 bases and J by 2 bases, with 14 bases between them. The CDR3 sequence is CSALNPSTYNEQFF. DNA of the CDR3: TGCAGTGCGTTAAACCCGAGCACCTACAATGAGCAGTTCTTC.

The chain links TRBV9 to TRBJ1-5; 8 nucleotides match TRBD1. The CDR3 runs to 14 residues. Germline-derived CDR1 and CDR2 are SGDLS and YYNGEE. The trim removed 4 bases at V and 7 bases at J, leaving 7 bases unmatched. The CDR3 DNA is TGTGCCAGCAGCCAGACAGGGGCGGTCCAGCCCCAGCATTTT. This codes for CASSQTGAVQPQHF.

The rearrangement links TRBV15 to TRBJ2-7; TRBD2 might be the D (7 bases). The CDR3 consists of 17 residues. Trimming removed 1 base at V and 2 bases at J, with 18 bases between. In germline, CDR1 is LNHNV, CDR2 YYDKDF (reference sequence). The CDR3 loop is CATSRGQRGGPPYEQYF. In DNA, the CDR3 is TGTGCCACCAGCAGAGGTCAAAGGGGGGGCCCACCCTACGAGCAGTACTTC.

CDR3 nucleotides: TGTGCCAGCAGTGAGGGCAGTACGGTGAATACGCAGTATTTT. Its translation: CASSEGSTVNTQYF. The V gene is TRBV2, the J gene TRBJ2-3, with D unclear. The V end lost 3 bases, the J end lost 7 bases, and 14 bases lay between the germline ends. There are 14 residues in the CDR3. Germline V lookup: CDR1 SNHLY, CDR2 FYNNEI.

The rearrangement joins TRBV30 to TRBJ2-1; D remains ambiguous. V was pared by 1 base and J by 3 bases, with 7 bases between. The CDR3 is 13 amino acids. Germline-derived CDR1 and CDR2 are GTSNPN and SVGIG (reference sequence). The DNA for the CDR3 is TGTGCCTGGAGTGGGAGTAGCTACAATGAGCAGTTCTTC. Protein sequence: CAWSGSSYNEQFF.

The genes are TRBV30 and TRBJ2-3; either TRBD1 or TRBD2 may fit D (5 bases each). The CDR3 extends over 14 amino acids. Germline-derived CDR1 and CDR2 are GTSNPN and SVGIG (reference sequence). V shed 2 bases and J shed 2 bases, with 11 bases lying between them. DNA for the CDR3: TGTGCCTGGAGTCTCCGGGGACCCACAGATACGCAGTATTTT. It translates to CAWSLRGPTDTQYF.